The present T cell receptor beta chain was sequenced within a study of regulatory T cells in long-lasting Graves disease. Whole-study findings and limits: Results may be inaccurate due to the small sample size. The analysis examined peripheral blood only and excluded thyroid tissue.

V lost 6 bases, J lost 4 bases, and 19 bases lay in between. CDR3 size: 15 residues. Germline V lookup: CDR1 KGHSH, CDR2 LQKENI. Time point of the sample: newly diagnosed GD, antithyroid drugs for less than 3 months. Following extraction of RNA from PBMCs, that RNA was used to make the TCR library. CDR3-region Arm-PCR and iRepertoire HTBI primers produced the TCR beta libraries. Via MiXCR, TCRdb re-called the multiplex PCR reads, giving one row per CDR3 protein. The repertoire has about 320,000 distinct CDR3 sequences, 18% of them found once; the top ten carry about 40%. This clonotype has a single count. The antigen is undetermined.

This rearrangement joins TRBV18 to TRBJ2-7; the D gene is possibly TRBD1 (6 bases). The clonotype comes from a female donor with Graves disease. The sequencing here drew on peripheral blood mononuclear cells (PBMCs), taken at new diagnosis, from a patient treated with antithyroid drugs. The DNA for the CDR3 is TGTGCCAGCTCCCCCCAGGGGTTCGGGGTATACGAGCAGTACTTC. It specifies CASSPQGFGVYEQYF.